In this sample, the clone carrying this T cell receptor (beta chain) turned up many times. Its antigen is currently unknown. This record belongs to a study of beta chain features in type 1 diabetes. Study results and caveats: Patients showed naive, central memory and Treg TCRB repertoires that appeared more similar than those of healthy donors. An over-representation of cells with high TCR expression could result from cDNA sequencing. When Type 1 diabetes patients were examined, their TCRB CDR3s proved moderately but significantly shorter in all four CD4+ subsets. Insertions at VDJ junctions were less frequent in type 1 diabetes patients. These patients also deleted more nucleotides at the same junctions. For patients and controls alike, PCR might favor shorter templates to the same degree.

The isolated RNA, all of it, was reverse transcribed, so expressed TCRB transcripts were what got sequenced. The table came from immunoSEQ multiplex PCR; TCRdb's copy has only in-frame clones and leaves some out. The table records some 350,000 clones, over 8.5% of them present only once. The V gene's germline CDR1 is SEHNR and CDR2 FQNEAQ (reference sequence). The CDR3 has 16 residues. The V end was cut by 5 bases, the J end by 1 base, with 14 bases between. The sample comprised central memory CD4+ T cells from blood. The genes are TRBV7-9 and TRBJ1-4; D call uncertain. This TCR was recovered from a man aged 25-45 years with type 1 diabetes. As DNA, the CDR3 is TGTGCCAGCAGCAATAGGAAGGCGGAAACTAATGAAAAACTGTTTTTT. This sequence encodes CASSNRKAETNEKLFF.